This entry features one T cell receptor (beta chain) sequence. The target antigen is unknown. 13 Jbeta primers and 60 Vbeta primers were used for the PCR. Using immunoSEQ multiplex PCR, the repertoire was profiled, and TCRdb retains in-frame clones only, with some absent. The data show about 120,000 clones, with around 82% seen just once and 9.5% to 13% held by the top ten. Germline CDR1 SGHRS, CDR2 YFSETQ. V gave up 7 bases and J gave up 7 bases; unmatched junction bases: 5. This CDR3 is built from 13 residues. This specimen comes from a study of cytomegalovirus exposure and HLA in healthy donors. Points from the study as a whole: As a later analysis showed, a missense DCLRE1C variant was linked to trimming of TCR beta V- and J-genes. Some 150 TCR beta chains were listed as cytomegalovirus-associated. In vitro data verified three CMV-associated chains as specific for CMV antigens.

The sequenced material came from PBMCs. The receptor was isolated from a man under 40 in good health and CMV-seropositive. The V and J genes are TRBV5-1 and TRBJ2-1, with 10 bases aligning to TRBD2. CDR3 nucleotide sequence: TGCGCCAGCGGGATAGCGGGAGGTAATGAGCAGTTCTTC. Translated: CASGIAGGNEQFF.